Shown below are 26 T cell receptor beta chains from a single sample sequenced in a study of cytomegalovirus exposure and HLA in healthy donors. This PCR relied on a set of 60 Vbeta primers and 13 Jbeta primers. The method was immunoSEQ multiplex PCR; TCRdb's version includes in-frame clones alone and lacks a portion of them. This table holds more than 100,000 clones, over 65% found once. What was sequenced was PBMCs. The receptors were gathered from a female donor in good health and CMV-seropositive.

This CDR3 reads CATSKPGANVLTF. For the CDR3, the DNA is TGTGCCACCAGTAAGCCTGGGGCCAACGTCCTGACTTTC. The chain joins TRBV15 to TRBJ2-6, with D uncertain. The V end was cut by 6 bases, the J end by 2 bases, with 5 bases between. This CDR3 is built from 13 residues. Per the germline V gene, CDR1 is LNHNV and CDR2 is YYDKDF (reference sequence). The whole variable domain, remainder taken from reference TRBV15 and TRBJ2-6, is DAMVIQNPRYQVTQFGKPVTLSCSQTLNHNVMYWYQQKSSQAPKLLFHYYDKDFNNEADTPDNFQSRRPNTSFCFLDIRSPGLGDTAMYLCATSKPGANVLTFGAGSRLTVL.

This rearrangement joins TRBV6-5 to TRBJ2-7, with D possibly being TRBD2 (5 bases). Germline V gives CDR1 MNHEY, CDR2 SVGAGI. The length of the CDR3 is 13 residues. Trimming removed 5 bases from V and 2 bases from J, with 10 bases in between. The CDR3 spells CASSPPGTYEQYF. The CDR3 region has the DNA TGTGCCAGCAGTCCCCCGGGAACCTACGAGCAGTACTTC.

The rearrangement uses TRBV27 and TRBJ2-7; 8 bases match TRBD2. This CDR3 spans 18 amino acids. Germline CDR1 MNHEY, CDR2 SMNVEV (reference sequence). V was pared by 0 bases and J by 1 base, with 11 bases of the junction left unmatched. CDR3 DNA sequence: TGTGCCAGCAGTTTATCCGAGGTCACCGGGAGGGGTTCCTACGAGCAGTACTTC. Its translation: CASSLSEVTGRGSYEQYF.

The chain links TRBV5-4 to TRBJ2-5; 13 bases fit TRBD2. Trimming took 4 bases from V and 5 from J; bases not matched to a gene: 8. Germline V gives CDR1 SGHNT, CDR2 YYREEE (reference sequence). The CDR3 spans 16 residues. CDR3 amino acids: CASSPTSGRASETQYF. The CDR3 DNA is TGTGCCAGCAGCCCCACTAGCGGGAGGGCCAGCGAGACCCAGTACTTC.

The gene calls are TRBV28 and TRBJ2-5; D uncertain. V was trimmed by 2 bases and J by 2 bases, leaving 6 bases between them. Per germline, CDR1 MDHEN and CDR2 SYDVKM. This CDR3 contains 13 residues. Here the CDR3 DNA reads TGTGCCAGCAGTTTAAACGGTCAAGAGACCCAGTACTTC. The encoded protein is CASSLNGQETQYF. The complete variable domain, with remaining parts taken from reference TRBV28 and TRBJ2-5, reads DVKVTQSSRYLVKRTGEKVFLECVQDMDHENMFWYRQDPGLGLRLIYFSYDVKMKEKGDIPEGYSVSREKKERFSLILESASTNQTSMYLCASSLNGQETQYFGPGTRLLVL.

The table lists this clone with a count of one. The V gene is TRBV9, the J gene TRBJ2-2; D is unresolved. Germline V gives CDR1 SGDLS, CDR2 YYNGEE. The CDR3 contains 16 residues. V lost 0 bases to trimming and J lost 0 bases, with 9 bases between them. CDR3 coding DNA: TGTGCCAGCAGCGTAGAAGCAGGTTCGAACACCGGGGAGCTGTTTTTT. Its protein product is CASSVEAGSNTGELFF. The full variable domain, its missing parts supplied by reference TRBV9 and TRBJ2-2, is DSGVTQTPKHLITATGQRVTLRCSPRSGDLSVYWYQQSLDQGLQFLIQYYNGEERAKGNILERFSAQQFPDLHSELNLSSLELGDSALYFCASSVEAGSNTGELFFGEGSRLTVL.

The rearrangement joins TRBV6-1 to TRBJ2-5; 11 bases are a match to TRBD2. The germline gives CDR1 MNHNS, CDR2 SASEGT. The CDR3 extends over 14 amino acids. V lost 10 bases, J lost 3 bases, and 7 bases stayed unmatched. The CDR3 DNA is TGTGCCACCAGACCGGGACTAGCGGAAGAGACCCAGTACTTC. Translation: CATRPGLAEETQYF.

This clone was counted a single time. The J gene is TRBJ1-4, the V gene TRBV28, with 10 positions matching TRBD1. The CDR3 totals 15 residues. V trimming: 2 bases; J trimming: 8 bases; junction bases outside the gene matches: 5. Germline values: CDR1 MDHEN, CDR2 SYDVKM. The CDR3 bases are TGTGCCAGCAGTTTAGGGGGGACAGGGGAGGAAAAACTGTTTTTT. Protein product: CASSLGGTGEEKLFF.

The chain has TRBV29-1 and TRBJ2-3, with D unclear. The CDR3 is 9 residues long. V lost 7 bases and J 4 bases, leaving 3 bases between the germline ends. In germline, CDR1 is SQVTM, CDR2 ANQGSEA. For the CDR3, the DNA is TGCAGCGACTCAGATACGCAGTATTTT. This translates into CSDSDTQYF.

The rearrangement uses TRBV15 and TRBJ1-6; 7 bases match TRBD1. V was clipped by 2 bases and J by 5 bases; unmatched bases: 21. Germline loops: CDR1 LNHNV, CDR2 YYDKDF (reference sequence). The CDR3 has 21 residues. DNA of the CDR3: TGTGCCACCAGCAGATACCGGGGGACAGCCCAAGCAAGCGCAGATAATTCACCCCTCCACTTT. Translation: CATSRYRGTAQASADNSPLHF.

The chain combines TRBV5-1 with TRBJ2-3; the match to TRBD2 covers 12 bases. The CDR3 has 17 residues. V lost 1 base and J lost 0; bases outside the gene matches: 3. Per germline, CDR1 SGHRS and CDR2 YFSETQ. Written as DNA, the CDR3 is TGCGCCAGCAGCTTGCCCGGACTAGCGGGGAGCACAGATACGCAGTATTTT. Amino acid sequence: CASSLPGLAGSTDTQYF.

The chain uses TRBV5-1 and TRBJ2-7, with TRBD1 identical over 12 bases. Germline assignment: CDR1 SGHRS and CDR2 YFSETQ. The CDR3 sequence is 14 residues long. V gave up 1 base and J gave up 5 bases; unmatched junction bases: 1. For the CDR3, the DNA is TGCGCCAGCAGCTTGCGGGACAGGGGGCACGAGCAGTACTTC. It codes for CASSLRDRGHEQYF. The whole variable domain, filled in from reference TRBV5-1 and TRBJ2-7, reads KAGVTQTPRYLIKTRGQQVTLSCSPISGHRSVSWYQQTPGQGLQFLFEYFSETQRNKGNFPGRFSGRQFSNSRSEMNVSTLELGDSALYLCASSLRDRGHEQYFGPGTRLTVT.

The chain has TRBV7-6 and TRBJ1-2; D gene uncertain. V lost 3 bases and J lost 4, with 9 bases in between. Looked up from germline, CDR1 is SGHVS and CDR2 is FNYEAQ. This CDR3 spans 13 amino acids. The CDR3 DNA sequence: TGTGCCAGCAGCTTTTCAGGTGGCTATGGCTACACCTTC. Translating gives CASSFSGGYGYTF.

The CDR3 DNA sequence: TGTGCCAGTCACAGGGGGCCCGGGGAGCTGTTTTTT. Amino acid sequence: CASHRGPGELFF. This chain uses TRBV28 with TRBJ2-2, with TRBD1 identical over 9 bases. The CDR3 has 12 amino acids. V lost 9 bases to trimming and J lost 6 bases; unmatched junction nucleotides: 2. The germline CDR1 and CDR2 sequences are MDHEN and SYDVKM. Drawing the rest from reference TRBV28 and TRBJ2-2, the complete variable domain is DVKVTQSSRYLVKRTGEKVFLECVQDMDHENMFWYRQDPGLGLRLIYFSYDVKMKEKGDIPEGYSVSREKKERFSLILESASTNQTSMYLCASHRGPGELFFGEGSRLTVL.

This sequence joins TRBV9 and TRBJ2-7; D is perhaps TRBD1 (5 bases). Germline-derived CDR1 and CDR2 are SGDLS and YYNGEE. There are 15 residues in the CDR3. Trimming pared 0 bases from V and 6 bases from J, leaving 16 bases between. The CDR3, as DNA: TGTGCCAGCAGCGTAGAGGGATCCGACAGTATCGAGCAGTACTTC. Translation gives CASSVEGSDSIEQYF. Using reference TRBV9 and TRBJ2-7 for the parts outside the CDR3, the full variable domain is DSGVTQTPKHLITATGQRVTLRCSPRSGDLSVYWYQQSLDQGLQFLIQYYNGEERAKGNILERFSAQQFPDLHSELNLSSLELGDSALYFCASSVEGSDSIEQYFGPGTRLTVT.

The V and J genes are TRBV7-2 and TRBJ2-1; 7 positions match TRBD2. Germline CDR1 reads SGHTA; CDR2 reads FQGNSA. The CDR3 is 18 amino acids. V lost 5 bases to trimming and J lost 0 bases; unmatched junction nucleotides: 13. This CDR3 reads CASSGGMERGLSYNEQFF. As DNA, the CDR3 is TGTGCCAGCAGCGGAGGCATGGAGCGGGGACTCTCCTACAATGAGCAGTTCTTC.

The genes are TRBV30 and TRBJ2-1, with D possibly matching TRBD2 (5 bases). The V gene lost 2 bases and the J gene lost 4 bases, with 9 bases spanning the gap. This CDR3 is built from 13 residues. Germline values: CDR1 GTSNPN, CDR2 SVGIG (reference sequence). CDR3 DNA: TGTGCCTGGAGTCAAGGAGGATACAATGAGCAGTTCTTC. Translating it yields CAWSQGGYNEQFF.

The chain employs TRBV18 and TRBJ2-1, with 7 bases matching TRBD1. CDR3 length: 14 amino acids. Unmatched junction bases numbered 3, after V lost 3 bases and J lost 4 bases. The germline gives CDR1 KGHSH, CDR2 LQKENI. In DNA form, the CDR3 reads TGTGCCAGCTCACCGGGACAGCTGTACAATGAGCAGTTCTTC. Its protein is CASSPGQLYNEQFF.

The chain links TRBV25-1 to TRBJ1-1; D not resolved. CDR3 length equals 13 residues. The V end was cut by 7 bases, the J end by 1 base, with 10 bases between. The germline V gene encodes CDR1 MGHDK and CDR2 SYGVNS. This CDR3 reads CASTSFKNTEAFF. CDR3 coding DNA: TGTGCCAGCACTAGCTTCAAGAACACTGAAGCTTTCTTT. The entire variable domain, with the rest obtained from reference TRBV25-1 and TRBJ1-1, is as follows: EADIYQTPRYLVIGTGKKITLECSQTMGHDKMYWYQQDPGMELHLIHYSYGVNSTEKGDLSSESTVSRIRTEHFPLTLESARPSHTSQYLCASTSFKNTEAFFGQGTRLTVV.

V and J are TRBV29-1 and TRBJ1-2, with D unclear. The CDR3 spans 20 residues. Germline loops: CDR1 SQVTM, CDR2 ANQGSEA. With 0 bases removed from V and 4 bases from J, the gap between germline ends came to 30 bases. The CDR3 here is CSVEDRLLGGLRIGGYGYTF. In DNA, the CDR3 is TGCAGCGTTGAAGATCGACTCTTGGGAGGGCTTAGGATCGGTGGCTATGGCTACACCTTC. Combining the CDR3 with reference TRBV29-1 and TRBJ1-2 gives the whole variable domain SAVISQKPSRDICQRGTSLTIQCQVDSQVTMMFWYRQQPGQSLTLIATANQGSEATYESGFVIDKFPISRPNLTFSTLTVSNMSPEDSSIYLCSVEDRLLGGLRIGGYGYTFGSGTRLTVV.

V is TRBV30 and J is TRBJ1-5; 8 positions agree with TRBD1. The CDR3 length is 16 residues. V shed 0 bases and J 5 bases; nucleotides not matched to a gene: 9. The germline gives CDR1 GTSNPN, CDR2 SVGIG (reference sequence). DNA for the CDR3: TGTGCCTGGAGTGTATCCTATGACAGGGGCGATCAGCCCCAGCATTTT. Encoded protein: CAWSVSYDRGDQPQHF.

J is TRBJ2-5 and V is TRBV28; D possibly corresponds to TRBD1 (6 bases). From germline, CDR1 is MDHEN and CDR2 SYDVKM. Between the trimmed V and J ends, which lost 4 bases and 0 bases, there was a span of 15 bases. CDR3 size: 16 residues. CDR3: CASSSPPDRYQETQYF. Written as DNA, the CDR3 is TGTGCCAGCAGTTCACCTCCCGACAGGTACCAAGAGACCCAGTACTTC.

The chain employs TRBV6-1 and TRBJ1-4, with a tentative D call TRBD1 (5 bases). The germline V gene has CDR1 MNHNS and CDR2 SASEGT. V lost 6 bases and J 5 bases, leaving 16 bases between the germline ends. The CDR3 consists of 15 residues. As DNA, the CDR3 is TGTGCCAGCAGCACAGACAGCGCCAGGAATGAAAAACTGTTTTTT. Translation gives CASSTDSARNEKLFF.

The chain couples TRBV5-1 to TRBJ2-2; weak D call: TRBD2 (5 bases). The CDR3 runs to 16 residues. V was trimmed by 6 bases and J by 2 bases, leaving 17 bases between them. Germline V gene sequence: CDR1 SGHRS, CDR2 YFSETQ. This CDR3 is CASKAGERVNTGELFF. CDR3 DNA sequence: TGCGCCAGCAAAGCCGGGGAAAGGGTCAACACCGGGGAGCTGTTTTTT.

The genes are TRBV11-2 and TRBJ2-7; 12 bases map to TRBD1. The CDR3 has 14 amino acids. Germline V gene lookup returns CDR1 SGHAT and CDR2 FQNNGV. With V trimmed by 5 bases and J by 6 bases, 5 bases remained unmatched. The CDR3 region is CASSPWDRGREQYF. The CDR3 bases are TGTGCCAGCAGCCCCTGGGACAGGGGGCGCGAGCAGTACTTC.

The CDR3 DNA is TGTGCCAGAACGGCCCCACTCAGGGGGAACTATGGCTACACCTTC. Translating it yields CARTAPLRGNYGYTF. The V call is TRBV27, the J call TRBJ1-2, with 7 bases that match TRBD1. Losses at the gene ends were 9 bases for V and 2 bases for J; bases not matched to a gene: 12. The germline V gene encodes CDR1 MNHEY and CDR2 SMNVEV (reference sequence). The CDR3 runs to 15 residues.